This T cell receptor (beta chain) was found in a study of CD8 T cells in Susac syndrome. TEMRA cells were FACS-enriched, with CD8+ and CD4+ T cells isolated negatively. Reverse transcription of roughly 0.5 to 1 ug RNA used random hexamers. TCRdb processed the immunoSEQ multiplex PCR reads anew with MiXCR; each CDR3 protein has one entry. The profile shows 27,000 or so distinct CDR3 sequences, roughly 94% of them singletons. The V and J ends lost 2 bases and 3 bases respectively, with 11 bases between them. The CDR3 covers 14 residues. From germline, CDR1 is LGHNT and CDR2 FRNRAP. The sample was CD8+ T cells from PBMCs. V and J are TRBV12-5 and TRBJ2-7; no clear D. The clonotype was recovered from a human donor in good health. CDR3: CASGLRPGGYEQYF. CDR3 in DNA: TGTGCTAGTGGTTTGAGACCGGGCGGCTACGAGCAGTACTTC.